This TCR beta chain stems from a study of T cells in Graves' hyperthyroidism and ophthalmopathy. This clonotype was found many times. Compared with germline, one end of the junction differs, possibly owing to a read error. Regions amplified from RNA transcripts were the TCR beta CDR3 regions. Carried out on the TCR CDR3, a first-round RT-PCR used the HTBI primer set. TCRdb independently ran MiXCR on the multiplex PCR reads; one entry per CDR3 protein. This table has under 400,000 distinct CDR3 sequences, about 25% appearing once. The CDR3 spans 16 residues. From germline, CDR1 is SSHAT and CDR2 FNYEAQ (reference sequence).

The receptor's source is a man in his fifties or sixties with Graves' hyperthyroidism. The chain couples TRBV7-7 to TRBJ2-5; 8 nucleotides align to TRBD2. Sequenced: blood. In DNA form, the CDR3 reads TGTGCTAGCAGCTTAAGGCTAGCGGGTCTACAAGAGACCCAGTACTTC. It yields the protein CASSLRLAGLQETQYF.